What follows are 18 T cell receptor beta chains derived from one specimen sequenced in a study of T-cell memory formation after mild COVID-19. TCRdb processed the 5' RACE reads anew with MiXCR; each CDR3 protein has one entry. There are hundreds of thousands of distinct CDR3 sequences in the sample; around 21% occur only once, and roughly an eighth lies in the top ten. Sequences were obtained from PBMCs or a T cell subset sorted from them (not recorded which). The receptors shown here come from an adult woman who had mild COVID-19 (a few samples of this study predate the infection). Cell type and time point are not known.

In its sample, this clonotype was seen a few times. The CDR3 DNA follows: TGTGCCACCAGTGATCCTGACAGTGGCTACACCTTC. It is translated as CATSDPDSGYTF. The chain is built from TRBV24-1 and TRBJ1-2; possible D gene TRBD1, 5 bases. Trimming took off 3 bases at V and 7 bases at J, with 8 bases between the two ends. The CDR3 totals 12 residues. The germline CDR1 and CDR2 sequences are KGHDR and SFDVKD.

The genes are TRBV6-2 or TRBV6-3 and TRBJ2-1; TRBD2 matches at 16 bases. The CDR3 is 13 residues long. After removal of 8 bases from V and 15 bases from J, the junction contained 7 bases not matched to a gene. Germline lookup yields CDR1 MNHEY and CDR2 SVGEGT. Here the CDR3 reads CASRGTSGRAPFF. The CDR3 nucleotides are TGTGCCAGCCGAGGGACTAGCGGGAGGGCGCCGTTCTTC.

This clonotype has just a few counts. The V and J genes are TRBV7-2 and TRBJ2-5; weak D call: TRBD2 (6 bases). CDR1 is SGHTA and CDR2 is FQGNSA in the germline V gene. This CDR3 has 17 residues. V was cut by 5 bases and J by 4 bases, with 23 bases left in between. The CDR3 nucleotides are TGTGCCAGCAGCCCCCCCGGGGGACGGAGGTCGGGAGAGACCCAGTACTTC. Translation: CASSPPGGRRSGETQYF. The whole variable domain, filled in from reference TRBV7-2 and TRBJ2-5, reads GAGVSQSPSNKVTEKGKDVELRCDPISGHTALYWYRQSLGQGLEFLIYFQGNSAPDKSGLPSDRFSAERTGGSVSTLTIQRTQQEDSAVYLCASSPPGGRRSGETQYFGPGTRLLVL.

This clonotype was counted only a few times. The J gene is TRBJ1-5, the V gene TRBV2; possibly TRBD1 for D (5 bases). The ends were cut back, 4 bases at V and 2 bases at J, with 12 bases in the middle. The germline V gene encodes CDR1 SNHLY and CDR2 FYNNEI. CDR3 length: 15 residues. This chain's CDR3 is CASSGGEGGNQPQHF. CDR3 in DNA: TGTGCCAGCAGTGGAGGGGAGGGTGGCAATCAGCCCCAGCATTTT.

The rearrangement uses TRBV20-1 and TRBJ2-1, with TRBD2 identical over 13 bases. Germline V CDR1 and CDR2: DFQATT, SNEGSKA (reference sequence). Trimming cost V 5 bases and J 6 bases; bases outside gene matches: 10. CDR3 length: 16 amino acids. The CDR3 sequence is CSAPEPGTSGTNEQFF. In nucleotides, the CDR3 is TGCAGTGCTCCAGAGCCAGGGACTAGCGGGACCAATGAGCAGTTCTTC.

This clonotype was counted a few times. V and J are TRBV5-1 and TRBJ1-1, with TRBD1 identical over 8 bases. Trimming removed 2 bases from V and 4 bases from J; junction bases left unmatched: 13. Germline CDR1 reads SGHRS; CDR2 reads YFSETQ. The CDR3 loop spans 17 amino acids. The CDR3, as DNA: TGCGCCAGCAGCTTCGGACAGGGAATGGGGCTGGTCACTGAAGCTTTCTTT. Translating it yields CASSFGQGMGLVTEAFF.

This chain links TRBV4-1 with TRBJ1-1; D might be TRBD1 (5 bases). Looked up from germline, CDR1 is MGHRA and CDR2 is YSYEKL. There are 15 residues in the CDR3. V shed 1 base and J shed 0 bases, with 9 bases lying between them. In DNA form, the CDR3 reads TGCGCCAGCAGCCAAGCTGGGACGGTGAACACTGAAGCTTTCTTT. Translated, it gives CASSQAGTVNTEAFF.

Only a few counts were recorded for this clonotype. The gene calls are TRBV29-1 and TRBJ1-1; perhaps TRBD1 as D (6 bases). This CDR3 region has 14 residues. Germline CDR1 and CDR2: SQVTM and ANQGSEA. The germline V and J ends were trimmed by 7 bases and 4 bases, with 19 bases remaining between them. For the CDR3, the DNA is TGCAGCGGGGGGCAGGTCGTTCCGAGCACTGAAGCTTTCTTT. Amino acids: CSGGQVVPSTEAFF.

This clonotype was picked up a small number of times. The CDR3 loop reads CASRPSWETQQFF. In DNA, the CDR3 is TGTGCCAGCAGACCCTCTTGGGAGACGCAGCAGTTCTTC. This chain links TRBV6-5 with TRBJ2-1, with D possibly TRBD2 on 5 matching bases. Germline CDR1 MNHEY, CDR2 SVGAGI. Trimming shortened V by 6 bases and J by 11 bases, and 17 bases separated the two germline ends. This CDR3 has 13 residues.

In this sample, this clonotype turned up a few times. The rearrangement joins TRBV12-3 or TRBV12-4 to TRBJ2-1; D perhaps matches TRBD2 (6 bases). Trimming stripped 7 bases from V and 4 bases from J, with 20 bases between. The CDR3 is 16 residues long. This CDR3 is CASTFLAGGIYNEQFF. The CDR3 bases are TGTGCCAGCACCTTCCTGGCTGGCGGGATTTACAATGAGCAGTTCTTC.

The V call is TRBV5-1, the J call TRBJ2-7, with D tentatively TRBD2 (5 bases). CDR1 and CDR2 (germline): SGHRS, YFSETQ. Trimming shortened V by 0 bases and J by 0 bases, and 13 bases separated the two germline ends. The CDR3 consists of 16 residues. In nucleotides, the CDR3 is TGCGCCAGCAGCTTGGTTCGGGCAGACTACTCCTACGAGCAGTACTTC. Protein: CASSLVRADYSYEQYF. The full variable domain, in which reference TRBV5-1 and TRBJ2-7 provide the parts outside the CDR3, is KAGVTQTPRYLIKTRGQQVTLSCSPISGHRSVSWYQQTPGQGLQFLFEYFSETQRNKGNFPGRFSGRQFSNSRSEMNVSTLELGDSALYLCASSLVRADYSYEQYFGPGTRLTVT.

In DNA, the CDR3 is TGCAGCGTACGGGGGGGGAATGAAAAACTGTTTTTT. This gives the protein CSVRGGNEKLFF. The chain couples TRBV29-1 to TRBJ1-4; a possible D gene is TRBD1 (5 bases). Germline-derived CDR1 and CDR2 are SQVTM and ANQGSEA. This CDR3 has 12 amino acids. Trimming left V 6 bases short and J 5 bases short, with 10 bases between.

This chain links TRBV5-4 with TRBJ2-1; weak D call: TRBD1 (6 bases). In germline, CDR1 is SGHNT, CDR2 YYREEE (reference sequence). This CDR3 spans 13 amino acids. V was clipped by 3 bases and J by 9 bases, with 13 bases between them. CDR3 loop: CASSWGPTAEQFF. The CDR3 region has the DNA TGTGCCAGCAGCTGGGGGCCGACGGCTGAGCAGTTCTTC.

The genes are TRBV19 and TRBJ1-5; D perhaps matches TRBD1 (6 bases). This CDR3 spans 14 amino acids. Germline-derived CDR1 and CDR2 are LNHDA and SQIVND (reference sequence). Trimming took 7 bases from V and 4 from J, leaving 14 bases between them. DNA of the CDR3: TGTGCCAGTAAGACCATGGACAGAAATCAGCCCCAGCATTTT. This sequence encodes CASKTMDRNQPQHF.

The chain's CDR3 is CASSPGAEQYF. The DNA for the CDR3 is TGTGCCAGCTCCCCTGGTGCCGAGCAGTACTTC. The chain joins TRBV18 to TRBJ2-7, with D uncertain. Trimming left V 6 bases short and J 6 bases short, with 9 bases between. The CDR3 length is 11 residues. Germline V gene lookup returns CDR1 KGHSH and CDR2 LQKENI.

The V and J genes are TRBV3-1 and TRBJ2-7; TRBD2 agrees at 7 bases. The CDR3 is made up of 13 amino acids. V lost 6 bases to trimming and J lost 3 bases; unmatched junction nucleotides: 5. CDR1 and CDR2 (germline): LGHDT, YNNKEL (reference sequence). This chain's CDR3 is CASSHRGGYEQYF. For the CDR3, the DNA is TGTGCCAGCAGTCACCGCGGGGGCTACGAGCAGTACTTC.

This sequence joins TRBV12-3 or TRBV12-4 and TRBJ1-1; tentative D call: TRBD1 (6 bases). V was shortened by 3 bases and J by 4 bases, with 12 bases between the two germline ends. CDR3 length: 14 residues. The CDR3 protein is CASSFAGDGTEAFF. DNA for the CDR3: TGTGCCAGCAGTTTCGCAGGGGATGGCACTGAAGCTTTCTTT.

The chain is built from TRBV4-2 and TRBJ2-3, with 7 bases lining up with TRBD2. The CDR3 runs to 14 residues. CDR1 and CDR2 from the germline V gene are LGHNA and YNFKEQ. The J segment lost 6 bases and the V segment lost 4 bases, leaving 7 bases of the junction unmatched. The CDR3 sequence is CASSPGLRGDTQYF. DNA of the CDR3: TGTGCCAGCAGCCCGGGACTACGCGGGGATACGCAGTATTTT.